Sequencing of this T cell receptor (beta chain) was carried out in a study of cytomegalovirus exposure and HLA in healthy donors. Sequencing used immunoSEQ multiplex PCR; TCRdb keeps in-frame clones, though not all of them. The repertoire holds some 170,000 clones, with about 89% as singletons. Study outcomes and limitations: Among TCR sequences, most were rare, though some public TCRs appeared in many donors.

With respect to this clone: Its antigen is as yet unknown.

Sequencing was carried out using PBMCs. This clonotype was sampled from a man aged 18-30 years in good health and CMV-seropositive.

The CDR3 spells CASSHGESGTGWNEQFF. The CDR3 coding sequence is TGTGCCAGCAGCCACGGGGAATCTGGGACAGGGTGGAATGAGCAGTTCTTC. The genes are TRBV7-9 and TRBJ2-1, with 9 nucleotides matching TRBD1. Per germline, CDR1 SEHNR and CDR2 FQNEAQ (reference sequence). This CDR3 has 17 residues. The V gene end was trimmed by 5 bases and the J gene end by 7 bases; junction bases not matched to a gene: 15.